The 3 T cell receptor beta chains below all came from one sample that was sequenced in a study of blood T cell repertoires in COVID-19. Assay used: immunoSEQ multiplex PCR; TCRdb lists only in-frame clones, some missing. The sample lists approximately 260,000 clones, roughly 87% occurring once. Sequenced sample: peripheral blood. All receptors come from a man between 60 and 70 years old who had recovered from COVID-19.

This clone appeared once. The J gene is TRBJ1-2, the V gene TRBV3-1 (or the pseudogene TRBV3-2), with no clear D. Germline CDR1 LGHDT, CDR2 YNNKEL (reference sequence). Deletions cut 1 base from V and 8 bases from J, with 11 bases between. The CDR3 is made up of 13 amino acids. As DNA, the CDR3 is TGTGCCAGCAGCCAAGGGCCGCCGGGAGGCTACACCTTC. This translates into CASSQGPPGGYTF.

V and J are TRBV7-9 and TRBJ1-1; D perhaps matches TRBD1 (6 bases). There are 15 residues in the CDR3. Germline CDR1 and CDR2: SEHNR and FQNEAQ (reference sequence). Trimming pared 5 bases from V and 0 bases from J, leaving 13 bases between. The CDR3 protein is CASSRGGRVNTEAFF. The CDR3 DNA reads TGTGCCAGCAGCCGCGGGGGGCGAGTGAACACTGAAGCTTTCTTT. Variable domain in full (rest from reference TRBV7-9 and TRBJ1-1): DTGVSQNPRHKITKRGQNVTFRCDPISEHNRLYWYRQTLGQGPEFLTYFQNEAQLEKSRLLSDRFSAERPKGSFSTLEIQRTEQGDSAMYLCASSRGGRVNTEAFFGQGTRLTVV.

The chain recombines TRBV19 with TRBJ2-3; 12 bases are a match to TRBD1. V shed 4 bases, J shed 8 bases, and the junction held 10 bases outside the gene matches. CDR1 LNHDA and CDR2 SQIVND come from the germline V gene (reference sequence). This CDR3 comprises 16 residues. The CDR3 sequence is CASSKGQGAIYGTQYF. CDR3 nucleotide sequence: TGTGCCAGTAGTAAGGGACAGGGGGCTATTTACGGTACGCAGTATTTT.